The 17 T cell receptor beta chains given below trace back to one sample, sequenced in a study of tumor T cells in aggressive B-cell lymphoma. TCRdb's table, derived via immunoSEQ multiplex PCR, lists solely in-frame clones and lacks some. The table shows about 5,300 clones, with less than 90% occurring only once. Sequenced material: tumor tissue. The receptor source for this set is an adult with diffuse large B cell lymphoma.

A remark on this clone: A read error may produce the germline difference seen at one junction end. This chain links TRBV7-7 with TRBJ2-5; the match to TRBD1 covers 9 bases. From germline, CDR1 is SSHAT and CDR2 FNYEAQ (reference sequence). This CDR3 is 15 amino acids long. In DNA form, the CDR3 reads TGTGCTAGCAGCTCGAGCGGGGACAGGGAAGAGACCCAGTACTTC. It specifies CASSSSGDREETQYF.

This chain links TRBV2 with TRBJ2-3; maybe TRBD2 (5 bases). This CDR3 spans 14 amino acids. The V end lost 8 bases, the J end lost 0 bases, and 12 bases lay between the germline ends. CDR1 is SNHLY, CDR2 FYNNEI, per germline. For the CDR3, the DNA is TGTGCCAGCGGAGACTACGCTAGCACAGATACGCAGTATTTT. Translated: CASGDYASTDTQYF.

The CDR3 spells CASSSDRAGYTF. Written as DNA, the CDR3 is TGTGCCAGCAGTTCGGACAGGGCTGGCTACACCTTC. This sequence joins TRBV6-6 and TRBJ1-2; 8 bases are shared with TRBD1. CDR3 length: 12 amino acids. Germline V CDR1 and CDR2: MNHNY, SVGAGI (reference sequence). The ends lost 4 bases at V and 7 bases at J; junction bases unmatched: 2.

The table lists this clone with a count of one. This sequence joins TRBV11-2 and TRBJ1-6; tentative D call: TRBD1 (6 bases). Trimming took 3 bases from V and 7 from J, leaving 16 bases between them. Germline lookup yields CDR1 SGHAT and CDR2 FQNNGV. This CDR3 spans 16 amino acids. As DNA, the CDR3 is TGTGCCAGCAGCTTTAGGGGGGGCGCGGGAAATTCACCCCTCCACTTT. It yields the protein CASSFRGGAGNSPLHF.

This rearrangement joins TRBV28 to TRBJ2-3; 9 bases align to TRBD1. The germline gives CDR1 MDHEN, CDR2 SYDVKM. This CDR3 is built from 15 residues. V shed 5 bases, J shed 5 bases, and the junction held 8 bases outside the gene matches. The CDR3 sequence is CASSPGTGFGDTQYF. The CDR3 region has the DNA TGTGCCAGCAGTCCCGGGACAGGGTTTGGAGATACGCAGTATTTT.

The chain links TRBV6-5 to TRBJ1-5; TRBD1 matches at 10 bases. CDR1 and CDR2 from the germline V gene are MNHEY and SVGAGI. The V gene end was trimmed by 10 bases and the J gene end by 4 bases; junction bases not matched to a gene: 4. There are 13 residues in the CDR3. The CDR3 bases are TGTGCCACCGGACAGGGGGGAAATCAGCCCCAGCATTTT. Its protein is CATGQGGNQPQHF.

This rearrangement joins TRBV4-2 to TRBJ2-3; perhaps TRBD2 as D (5 bases). Germline V gene lookup returns CDR1 LGHNA and CDR2 YNFKEQ. V was cut by 0 bases and J by 8 bases, with 9 bases left in between. The CDR3 spans 13 residues. For the CDR3, the DNA is TGTGCCAGCAGCCAAGAGGAGGACGGTACGCAGTATTTT. As protein: CASSQEEDGTQYF.

V gene TRBV11-3 combines with J gene TRBJ2-7; D might be TRBD1 (6 bases). V lost 1 base, J lost 2 bases, and 6 bases lay in between. The CDR3 spans 13 residues. Germline loops: CDR1 SGHNT, CDR2 YENEEA. CDR3 in amino acids: CASSLGGPYEQYF. The CDR3 region has the DNA TGTGCCAGCAGCTTAGGGGGGCCCTACGAGCAGTACTTC.

J is TRBJ2-1 and V is TRBV5-6, with 9 bases lining up with TRBD2. CDR3 length equals 17 residues. V shed 3 bases, J shed 1 base, and the junction held 8 bases outside the gene matches. From germline, CDR1 is SGHDT and CDR2 YYEEEE. This CDR3 reads CASSSTTSGRSYNEQFF. CDR3 DNA: TGTGCCAGCAGCTCCACGACCAGCGGGAGGTCCTACAATGAGCAGTTCTTC.

This clone was counted once. The chain is built from TRBV7-6 and TRBJ1-1; 10 bases are a match to TRBD1. V shed 0 bases, J shed 0 bases, and the junction held 7 bases outside the gene matches. The CDR3 spans 18 residues. Germline CDR1 is SGHVS and CDR2 is FNYEAQ. CDR3 coding DNA: TGTGCCAGCAGCTTAGCGCCGACAGGGGGCCTGATGAACACTGAAGCTTTCTTT. It codes for CASSLAPTGGLMNTEAFF.

This clone appeared a few times. The same CDR3 arises from other DNA sequences in this sample as well. The V gene is TRBV2, the J gene TRBJ2-7; tentative D call: TRBD2 (5 bases). The CDR3 is 15 amino acids. Trimming took off 2 bases at V and 3 bases at J, with 14 bases between the two ends. Germline assignment: CDR1 SNHLY and CDR2 FYNNEI. CDR3 protein: CASSESLLADYEQYF. The CDR3 nucleotides read TGTGCCAGCAGTGAAAGTCTCCTAGCCGACTACGAGCAGTACTTC.

V usage is TRBV25-1 and J usage is TRBJ2-7, with 7 bases identical to TRBD2. The CDR3 has 15 residues. Germline values: CDR1 MGHDK, CDR2 SYGVNS. The J segment lost 5 bases and the V segment lost 2 bases, leaving 9 bases of the junction unmatched. CDR3 sequence: CASSEGWLGGDEQYF. CDR3 in DNA: TGTGCCAGCAGTGAAGGGTGGTTGGGGGGGGACGAGCAGTACTTC.

The V call is TRBV19, the J call TRBJ1-3; D unclear. Germline assignment: CDR1 LNHDA and CDR2 SQIVND (reference sequence). CDR3 size: 14 residues. Trimming left V 6 bases short and J 5 bases short, with 14 bases between. This CDR3 reads CASSSPPHRNTIYF. CDR3 bases: TGTGCCAGTAGCTCGCCCCCACATCGAAACACCATATATTTT.

This chain uses TRBV5-4 with TRBJ2-5; D may be TRBD1 (5 bases). TRBJ2-7 matches the DNA end more closely, so the J call is doubtful. This CDR3 contains 14 residues. The V gene's germline CDR1 is SGHNT and CDR2 YYREEE (reference sequence). The CDR3 region is CASSLGQLSYEQYF. CDR3 DNA: TGTGCCAGCAGCTTGGGACAGCTATCCTACGAGCAGTACTTC.

CDR3 bases: TGCGCCAGCAGCCAAGGGTGGAGTGAGATCGTCTATGGCTACACCTTC. Its translation: CASSQGWSEIVYGYTF. The rearrangement joins TRBV4-3 to TRBJ1-2; no firm D call. This CDR3 spans 16 amino acids. Trimming left V 1 base short and J 4 bases short, with 16 bases between. In germline, CDR1 is LGHNA, CDR2 YSLEER.

V gene TRBV4-1 combines with J gene TRBJ2-7, with 9 bases identical to TRBD2. This CDR3 is built from 15 residues. The germline V gene has CDR1 MGHRA and CDR2 YSYEKL. Losses at the gene ends were 5 bases for V and 1 base for J; bases not matched to a gene: 6. CDR3: CASSTTSGYSYEQYF. As DNA, the CDR3 is TGCGCCAGCAGCACGACTAGCGGATATTCCTACGAGCAGTACTTC.

The chain is built from TRBV28 and TRBJ1-5; tentatively, D is TRBD1 (5 bases). This CDR3 comprises 14 residues. Germline assignment: CDR1 MDHEN and CDR2 SYDVKM. Trimming left V 3 bases short and J 3 bases short, with 9 bases between. The CDR3 nucleotides are TGTGCCAGCAGTTTGGAGGGACCCAATCAGCCCCAGCATTTT. This encodes CASSLEGPNQPQHF.